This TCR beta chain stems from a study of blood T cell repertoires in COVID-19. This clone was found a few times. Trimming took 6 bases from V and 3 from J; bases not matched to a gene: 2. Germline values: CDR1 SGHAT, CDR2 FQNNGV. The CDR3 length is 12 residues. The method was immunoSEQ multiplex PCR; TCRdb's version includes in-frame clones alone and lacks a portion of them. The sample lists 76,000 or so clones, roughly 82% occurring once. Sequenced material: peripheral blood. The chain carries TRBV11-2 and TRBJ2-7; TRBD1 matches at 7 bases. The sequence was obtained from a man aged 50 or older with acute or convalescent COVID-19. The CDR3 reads CASRQGDYEQYF. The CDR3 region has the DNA TGTGCCAGCAGGCAGGGGGACTACGAGCAGTACTTC.